This TCR beta chain comes out of a study of cytomegalovirus exposure and HLA in healthy donors. Overall study context: A subsequent analysis reported that the 95 to 150 validation repertoires were produced on the same platform that had also been used for the 666 first-cohort repertoires.

This clone was recorded only once. Its specificity is not known. The study's findings and limits: Cytomegalovirus-associated status was assigned to fewer than 200 TCR beta chains.

Separate from the roughly 710-subject first cohort, the 120-subject validation cohort was the one that the donors belonged to. The protocol was immunoSEQ multiplex PCR, while the TCRdb copy is restricted to in-frame clones and leaves out a portion. The table records about 100,000 clones, 85% to 95% of them present only once. Germline V gives CDR1 SGHTA, CDR2 FQGNSA. The CDR3 spans 16 residues. The ends lost 5 bases at V and 4 bases at J; junction bases unmatched: 9. The sample comprised PBMCs. The chain combines TRBV7-2 with TRBJ2-5; TRBD1 matches 11 bases. This receptor was taken from a woman aged 18 to 35 in good health and CMV-seronegative. The CDR3 is CASSRRTGGASETQYF. CDR3 coding DNA: TGTGCCAGCAGCAGAAGGACAGGGGGCGCGTCAGAGACCCAGTACTTC.